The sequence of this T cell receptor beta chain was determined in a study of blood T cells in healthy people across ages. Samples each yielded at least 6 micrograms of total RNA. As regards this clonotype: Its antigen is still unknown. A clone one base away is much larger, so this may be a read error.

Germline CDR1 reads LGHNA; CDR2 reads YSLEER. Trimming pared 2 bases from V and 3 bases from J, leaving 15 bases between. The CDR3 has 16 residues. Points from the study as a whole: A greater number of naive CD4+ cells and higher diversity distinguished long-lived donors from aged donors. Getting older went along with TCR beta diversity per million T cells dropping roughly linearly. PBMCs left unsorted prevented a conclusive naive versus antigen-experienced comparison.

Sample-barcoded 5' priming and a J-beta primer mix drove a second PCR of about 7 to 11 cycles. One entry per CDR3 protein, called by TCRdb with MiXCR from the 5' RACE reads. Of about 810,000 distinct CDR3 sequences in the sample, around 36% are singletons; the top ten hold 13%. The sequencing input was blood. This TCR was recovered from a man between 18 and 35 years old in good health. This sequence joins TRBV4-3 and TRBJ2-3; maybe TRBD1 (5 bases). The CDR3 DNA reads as TGCGCCAGCAGCCAAAATGTTGGGGCAGCTACAGATACGCAGTATTTT. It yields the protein CASSQNVGAATDTQYF.